The rows below give T cell receptor beta chains drawn from one sample of a study of T cells in Graves' hyperthyroidism and ophthalmopathy. TCRdb analysed the multiplex PCR reads with MiXCR anew, one entry per CDR3 protein. The profile covers around 690,000 distinct CDR3 sequences, with 17% appearing a single time and roughly a sixth taken by the ten largest. Sequences were obtained from blood. The origin of the receptors is a man in his fifties with Graves' hyperthyroidism. CDR3s include the opening cysteine and the closing phenylalanine or tryptophan. D genes are given only for firm matches. Clone size, where shown, is once, few, many, or a class for clones that have expanded.

V	J	size	D	DNA	CDR3
TRBV7-9	TRBJ2-5	many	TRBD1	TGTGCCAGCAGCATCGGGACAGGCCAAGAGACCCAGTACTTC	CASSIGTGQETQYF
TRBV7-2	TRBJ2-2	few	-	TGTGCCAGCAGCCGGCGAGACAGGCGCAACACCGGGGAGCTGTTTTTT	CASSRRDRRNTGELFF
TRBV5-1	TRBJ2-6	few	TRBD1	TGCGCCAGCAGCTTGGCCGGGACAGGGGTCGGTGGGGCCAACGTCCTGACTTTC	CASSLAGTGVGGANVLTF
TRBV20-1	TRBJ2-5	-	TRBD2	TGCAGTGCTAAATCGTCTAGCGGGAGTGAGTGGAAGACCCAGTACTTC	CSAKSSSGSEWKTQYF
TRBV7-9	TRBJ2-5	few	TRBD2	TGTGCCAGCGGGGTGGGACTAGCTCAGCAAGAGACCCAGTACTTC	CASGVGLAQQETQYF
TRBV30	TRBJ1-1	many	-	TGTGCCTGGAGAAGACAGGCCCCTGGCACTGAAGCTTTCTTT	CAWRRQAPGTEAFF
TRBV6-2/TRBV6-3	TRBJ1-1	-	TRBD1	TGTTCCAGCAGGGCCGGGACAGGGGGCTGGACTGAAGCTTTCTTT	CSSRAGTGGWTEAFF
TRBV27	TRBJ2-7	few	TRBD2	TGTGCCAGCAGCCATGGGCTAGCGGGGTACTACGAGCAGTACTTC	CASSHGLAGYYEQYF
TRBV6-5	TRBJ2-1	few	TRBD2	TGTGCCAGCAGTTACTCGGAGCGGGGATCCTACAATGAGCAGTTCTTC	CASSYSERGSYNEQFF
TRBV28	TRBJ2-1	many	TRBD2	TGTGCCAGCAGTTTTTGGGGCCCAGCGGGAGCTGAGAATGAGCAGTTCTTC	CASSFWGPAGAENEQFF
TRBV10-3	TRBJ2-7	-	-	TGTGCCATCAGTGAGTCTGGCGGCTGGACCCTCGGGCAGTACTTC	CAISESGGWTLGQYF
TRBV4-1	TRBJ2-3	few	TRBD2	TGCGCCAGCAGCCAAGATATGCTAGCGGGAGGGGAGGCAGATACGCAGTATTTT	CASSQDMLAGGEADTQYF
TRBV7-9	TRBJ2-7	many	TRBD1	TGTGCCAGCAGCTTAAGGGACAGGGGTACGGACGAGCAGTACTTC	CASSLRDRGTDEQYF
TRBV12-3/TRBV12-4	TRBJ2-1	few	TRBD2	TGTGCCAGCAGTAGCGGGAGCTCCAATGAGCAGTTCTTC	CASSSGSSNEQFF
TRBV9	TRBJ2-2	-	TRBD2	TGTGCCAGCAGCGTCGGACTAGCGGGAGCTGGGGAGCTGTTTTTT	CASSVGLAGAGELFF
TRBV19	TRBJ2-5	-	-	TGTGCCAGTAGAATGGGGGGTCGGGAGACCCAGTACTTC	CASRMGGRETQYF
TRBV5-1	TRBJ2-3	few	TRBD2	TGCGCCAGCAGCTCGTCACTTTATAGCGGGAGCGGCGCAGATACGCAGTATTTT	CASSSSLYSGSGADTQYF
TRBV7-9	TRBJ2-1	many	TRBD2	TGTGCCAGCAGCCCTAGCGGGAGGGGAAACAATGAGCAGTTCTTC	CASSPSGRGNNEQFF
TRBV9	TRBJ1-4	many	TRBD1	TGTGCCAGCAGCGTCGGGGGACAGGGGAATGAAAAACTGTTTTTT	CASSVGGQGNEKLFF
TRBV20-1	TRBJ2-7	-	TRBD2	TGCAGTGCCCGAGCCCCCGGGACTAGCAGGTCCTACGAGCAGTACTTC	CSARAPGTSRSYEQYF
TRBV7-2	TRBJ2-7	few	-	TGTGCCAGCAGCTTAGCGCCGCAGCCTCCTATCTACGAGCAGTACTTC	CASSLAPQPPIYEQYF
TRBV19	TRBJ1-5	few	-	TGTGCCAGCCTCCAGGCGGGGCTGTATCAACCCCAGCATTTT	CASLQAGLYQPQHF
TRBV19	TRBJ2-6	few	TRBD1	TGTGCCAGTAGTCCCTTTCCGGACAGGGGCGACTTCTCTGGGGCCAACGTCCTGACTTTC	CASSPFPDRGDFSGANVLTF
TRBV9	TRBJ2-7	few	-	TGTGCCAGCAGCGTGCACCAGAACTCCTACGAGCAGTACTTC	CASSVHQNSYEQYF
TRBV11-2	TRBJ1-5	many	TRBD1	TGTGCCAGCAGCCCGGAGGGGGCATGGCAGCCCCAGCATTTT	CASSPEGAWQPQHF
TRBV9	TRBJ2-1	few	-	TGTGCCAGCAGCGTAATTACCGGTGCCTACAATGAGCAGTTCTTC	CASSVITGAYNEQFF
TRBV20-1	TRBJ2-1	-	-	TGCAGTGCTAGTCTCGGGAGCGCCTACAATGAGCAGTTCTTC	CSASLGSAYNEQFF
TRBV13	TRBJ2-7	few	-	TGTGCCAGCAGCCGGGACAGGGGGCGAGGACTAGCGGGAGACTACGAGCAGTACTTC	CASSRDRGRGLAGDYEQYF
TRBV7-9	TRBJ2-5	-	TRBD1	TGTGCCAGCAGCAGAAAAGGGGGCATCCAAGAGACCCAGTACTTC	CASSRKGGIQETQYF
TRBV3-1	TRBJ2-7	many	-	TGTGCCAGCAGCCAAGATGCCCAGGATCTACGTGAGCAGTACTTC	CASSQDAQDLREQYF
TRBV19	TRBJ2-6	few	-	TGTGCCAGTAGTATAGCTGCCTCTGGGGCCAACGTCCTGACTTTC	CASSIAASGANVLTF
TRBV6-1	TRBJ2-7	many	-	TGTGCCAGCAGTTCGTTTACGGGAAGCTACGAGCAGTACTTC	CASSSFTGSYEQYF
TRBV5-4	TRBJ2-1	-	TRBD2	TGTGCCAGCAGCTTGGGTGGGACTAGCGGGAGGTTGCCGTTCTTC	CASSLGGTSGRLPFF
TRBV18	TRBJ2-1	many	TRBD2	TGTGCCAGCTCACCACCCGGACTAGCGGGAACCGTCTACAATGAGCAGTTCTTC	CASSPPGLAGTVYNEQFF
TRBV4-3	TRBJ2-1	few	-	TGCGCCAGCAGCCAAGATCTCGGTAACTCCTACAATGAGCAGTTCTTC	CASSQDLGNSYNEQFF
TRBV28	TRBJ2-1	many	TRBD2	TGTGCCAGCAGTCGGGGAGGACTAGCGGGAGCCGATGAGCAGTTCTTC	CASSRGGLAGADEQFF
TRBV10-2	TRBJ2-1	few	TRBD2	TGCGCCAGCTTCGTCCCAGCGGGAGGGTACAATGAGCAGTTCTTC	CASFVPAGGYNEQFF